The clone carrying this T cell receptor (beta chain) was seen a few times. The data belong to a study of blood T cell repertoires in COVID-19. Study overall: COVID-19 samples from acute and convalescent phases originated in the United States, Italy and Spain.

Trimming removed 0 bases from V and 14 bases from J; junction bases left unmatched: 7. Germline-derived CDR1 and CDR2 are MNHEY and SVGAGI. The CDR3 has 15 residues. Libraries were prepared by immunoSEQ multiplex PCR; TCRdb keeps only in-frame clonotypes and omits some of them. The data contain 100,000 to 120,000 clones, about 70% of them singletons. The sequenced sample was peripheral blood. The TCR was taken from a woman aged 55-69 years with acute or convalescent COVID-19. The chain couples TRBV6-5 to TRBJ1-6; the match to TRBD1 covers 10 bases. The CDR3 region has the DNA TGTGCCAGCAGTTACTCAGGACAGGGGGTGGTAGCCCTCCACTTT. Translating it yields CASSYSGQGVVALHF.